Presented here are 5 T cell receptor beta chains from one specimen sequenced in a study of cytomegalovirus exposure and HLA in healthy donors. PCR was performed using 60 Vbeta and 13 Jbeta primers. Using immunoSEQ multiplex PCR, the repertoire was profiled, and TCRdb retains in-frame clones only, with some absent. Among approximately 200,000 clones listed, roughly four fifths were seen once. Material: PBMCs. These receptors originate from a girl aged 2 to 9 in good health and CMV-seronegative.

The chain employs TRBV2 and TRBJ2-7; D gene uncertain. The CDR3 sequence is 15 residues long. The germline V gene has CDR1 SNHLY and CDR2 FYNNEI. Trimming stripped 4 bases from V and 3 bases from J, with 16 bases between. The CDR3 protein is CASSVEAPPNYEQYF. CDR3 DNA sequence: TGTGCCAGCAGTGTAGAGGCTCCCCCGAACTACGAGCAGTACTTC.

This chain connects TRBV6-1 to TRBJ1-1; D gene unclear. This CDR3 comprises 14 residues. The germline V and J ends were trimmed by 8 bases and 0 bases, with 13 bases remaining between them. In germline, CDR1 is MNHNS, CDR2 SASEGT. CDR3 loop: CASERGPMNTEAFF. The DNA of the CDR3 is TGTGCCAGCGAAAGAGGGCCCATGAACACTGAAGCTTTCTTT.

This clone has a handful of counts. The chain uses TRBV10-3 and TRBJ2-2; 14 bases are a match to TRBD2. Germline V CDR1 and CDR2: ENHRY, SYGVKD. J gave up 3 bases and V 6 bases, and 6 bases lay outside the gene matches. The CDR3 has 17 residues. CDR3 bases: TGTGCCATCAGGGGGACTAGCGGGAGAGGGGACACCGGGGAGCTGTTTTTT. Encoded protein: CAIRGTSGRGDTGELFF.

This clone was picked up one time. The J gene is TRBJ2-7, the V gene TRBV5-1, with 9 bases aligning to TRBD2. This CDR3 has 16 amino acids. V lost 0 bases, J lost 2 bases, and 6 bases stayed unmatched. The germline gives CDR1 SGHRS, CDR2 YFSETQ. The chain's CDR3 is CASSLDIAGVAYEQYF. The CDR3 bases are TGCGCCAGCAGCTTGGACATAGCGGGAGTGGCCTACGAGCAGTACTTC.

J is TRBJ2-1 and V is TRBV6-1; the D gene is possibly TRBD2 (5 bases). Per germline, CDR1 MNHNS and CDR2 SASEGT. The CDR3 spans 15 residues. V was shortened by 3 bases and J by 0 bases, with 9 bases between the two germline ends. CDR3 sequence reads: CASSDLGSSYNEQFF. The CDR3 DNA is TGTGCCAGCAGTGATCTAGGGAGCTCCTACAATGAGCAGTTCTTC.